One and the same sample provided the 26 T cell receptor beta chains below, sequenced in a study of technical replicates of blood from a handful of donors. Clones were read by immunoSEQ multiplex PCR, and TCRdb kept only the in-frame ones, dropping some. The sample has almost 70,000 clones, about 90% seen once. What was sequenced was T cells isolated from PBMCs. The receptors stem from a human donor in good health.

This chain connects TRBV9 to TRBJ2-1; 9 positions match TRBD2. The CDR3 runs to 14 residues. Germline trimming cut 2 bases from V and 8 bases from J; bases unmatched to any gene: 5. Germline CDR1 is SGDLS and CDR2 is YYNGEE. CDR3 residues: CASSVSGSIDEQFF. The CDR3, as DNA: TGTGCCAGCAGCGTTAGCGGGAGTATAGATGAGCAGTTCTTC.

The chain is built from TRBV7-4 and TRBJ1-1; D perhaps matches TRBD1 (5 bases). CDR3 size: 14 residues. The germline V gene has CDR1 SGHVT and CDR2 SQSDAQ. V was clipped by 5 bases and J by 4 bases, with 14 bases between them. This chain's CDR3 is CASSPQDVSTEAFF. CDR3 sequence (DNA): TGTGCCAGCAGCCCACAGGACGTAAGCACTGAAGCTTTCTTT.

The chain has TRBV7-6 and TRBJ2-1, with TRBD2 matching 8 bases. Germline CDR1 and CDR2: SGHVS and FNYEAQ. Trimming at V came to 2 bases and at J to 0 bases, leaving 3 bases not matched to a gene. The CDR3 has 16 amino acids. CDR3 region: CASSLRGTSSYNEQFF. DNA of the CDR3: TGTGCCAGCAGCTTACGGGGGACTAGCTCCTACAATGAGCAGTTCTTC.

The rearrangement links TRBV7-3 to TRBJ1-1; D remains unclear. Trimming pared 4 bases from V and 1 base from J, leaving 7 bases between. Germline CDR1 SGHTA, CDR2 FQGTGA. This CDR3 region has 13 residues. The CDR3 DNA follows: TGTGCCAGCAGCTCTAGAACGAACACTGAAGCTTTCTTT. Protein sequence: CASSSRTNTEAFF. Supplemented by reference TRBV7-3 and TRBJ1-1, the full variable domain reads GAGVSQTPSNKVTEKGKYVELRCDPISGHTALYWYRQSLGQGPEFLIYFQGTGAADDSGLPNDRFFAVRPEGSVSTLKIQRTERGDSAVYLCASSSRTNTEAFFGQGTRLTVV.

V usage is TRBV12-5 and J usage is TRBJ2-1; the D gene is possibly TRBD1 (5 bases). The CDR3 has 15 residues. V gave up 1 base and J gave up 8 bases, with 15 bases separating them. Germline V lookup: CDR1 LGHNT, CDR2 FRNRAP. The CDR3 coding sequence is TGTGCTAGTGGTTTGGGTCCTGCAGGGCCCCATGAGCAGTTCTTC. It specifies CASGLGPAGPHEQFF.

The chain combines TRBV6-5 with TRBJ2-2; tentatively, D is TRBD1 (7 bases). In germline, CDR1 is MNHEY, CDR2 SVGAGI. This CDR3 comprises 15 residues. V was pared by 2 bases and J by 5 bases, with 12 bases between. CDR3 nucleotides: TGTGCCAGCAGTTACGGCAGGGGGAGGACCGGGGAGCTGTTTTTT. It translates to CASSYGRGRTGELFF.

The chain uses TRBV27 and TRBJ1-2; TRBD1 aligns across 8 bases. The CDR3 sequence is 13 residues long. With 7 bases clipped from V and 4 bases from J, the junction kept 5 bases outside the gene matches. Per germline, CDR1 MNHEY and CDR2 SMNVEV (reference sequence). CDR3 loop: CASTRTGSYGYTF. CDR3 nucleotide sequence: TGTGCCAGCACCCGGACAGGGAGCTATGGCTACACCTTC.

V gene TRBV19 combines with J gene TRBJ1-2, with TRBD1 matching over 9 bases. Germline lookup yields CDR1 LNHDA and CDR2 SQIVND (reference sequence). This CDR3 contains 12 residues. After removal of 10 bases from V and 6 bases from J, the junction contained 6 bases not matched to a gene. CDR3 amino acids: CANETGGHGYTF. CDR3 nucleotide sequence: TGTGCCAACGAGACAGGGGGACATGGCTACACCTTC.

The genes are TRBV11-3 and TRBJ2-3; D ambiguous. Germline V CDR1 and CDR2: SGHNT, YENEEA. The CDR3 extends over 12 amino acids. V was trimmed by 4 bases and J by 6 bases, leaving 8 bases between them. CDR3 loop: CASSSTLDTQYF. CDR3 coding DNA: TGTGCCAGCAGCTCTACGCTGGATACGCAGTATTTT.

The chain combines TRBV19 with TRBJ2-7; D is possibly TRBD2 (6 bases). This CDR3 region has 11 residues. Trimming left V 10 bases short and J 9 bases short, with 16 bases between. In germline, CDR1 is LNHDA, CDR2 SQIVND (reference sequence). CDR3 nucleotide sequence: TGTGCCACCCAGGGACTTGACGGGCAGTACTTC. It yields the protein CATQGLDGQYF. Drawing the rest from reference TRBV19 and TRBJ2-7, the complete variable domain is DGGITQSPKYLFRKEGQNVTLSCEQNLNHDAMYWYRQDPGQGLRLIYYSQIVNDFQKGDIAEGYSVSREKKESFPLTVTSAQKNPTAFYLCATQGLDGQYFGPGTRLTVT.

The chain is built from TRBV5-6 and TRBJ2-7; D might be TRBD1 (6 bases). CDR3 length: 16 residues. V was cut by 8 bases and J by 3 bases, with 24 bases left in between. Germline V gene data show CDR1 as SGHDT and CDR2 as YYEEEE. CDR3 sequence: CARDYHWTAYYYEQYF. CDR3 nucleotides: TGTGCCAGAGACTACCACTGGACAGCTTATTACTACGAGCAGTACTTC.

The chain combines TRBV5-4 with TRBJ2-7, with D tentatively TRBD1 (6 bases). Germline V gives CDR1 SGHNT, CDR2 YYREEE (reference sequence). This CDR3 is 14 amino acids long. The V end lost 2 bases, the J end lost 3 bases, and 12 bases lay between the germline ends. The CDR3 reads CASSLNRDNYEQYF. The CDR3, as DNA: TGTGCCAGCAGCTTAAACCGGGACAACTACGAGCAGTACTTC.

This clone was detected a few times. J is TRBJ1-1 and V is TRBV19; weak D call: TRBD1 (5 bases). Germline CDR1 LNHDA, CDR2 SQIVND (reference sequence). The length of the CDR3 is 13 residues. V lost 5 bases and J 0 bases, leaving 7 bases between the germline ends. DNA for the CDR3: TGTGCCAGTAGTCCAGGGATGAACACTGAAGCTTTCTTT. Protein: CASSPGMNTEAFF.

The chain links TRBV6-5 to TRBJ1-2, with D tentatively TRBD1 (5 bases). This CDR3 has 11 residues. Germline CDR1 is MNHEY and CDR2 is SVGAGI. V was clipped by 6 bases and J by 5 bases, with 7 bases between them. For the CDR3, the DNA is TGTGCCAGCAGCTCAGGGTATGGCTACACCTTC. Translated: CASSSGYGYTF.

This clone came up a few times. The CDR3 loop is CASATEREAFF. The CDR3 nucleotides read TGTGCTAGTGCCACGGAGAGAGAAGCTTTCTTT. The J gene is TRBJ1-1, the V gene TRBV12-5; no clear D gene. CDR1 is LGHNT, CDR2 FRNRAP, per germline. The V and J ends lost 7 bases and 8 bases respectively, with 11 bases between them. The CDR3 spans 11 residues.

The chain is built from TRBV2 and TRBJ2-3; 9 bases fit TRBD2. The CDR3 has 18 residues. Germline CDR1 is SNHLY and CDR2 is FYNNEI. The trim removed 4 bases at V and 0 bases at J, leaving 11 bases unmatched. DNA for the CDR3: TGTGCCAGCAGTGTCGATGCGGGAGGGTCCTATAGCACAGATACGCAGTATTTT. It translates to CASSVDAGGSYSTDTQYF.

J is TRBJ2-6 and V is TRBV28; TRBD1 matches 7 bases. After removal of 6 bases from V and 4 bases from J, the junction contained 9 bases not matched to a gene. This CDR3 is 16 amino acids long. CDR1 is MDHEN, CDR2 SYDVKM, per germline. The chain's CDR3 is CASSRDSYLGANVLTF. CDR3 sequence (DNA): TGTGCCAGCAGCCGGGACAGCTACCTGGGGGCCAACGTCCTGACTTTC.

In nucleotides, the CDR3 is TGCAGCGCCCGACTAGCGGGAGCCTACAATGAGCAGTTCTTC. Its translation is CSARLAGAYNEQFF. This chain uses TRBV29-1 with TRBJ2-1, with 12 bases that match TRBD2. Germline assignment: CDR1 SQVTM and CDR2 ANQGSEA. The V and J ends lost 7 bases and 2 bases, in that order; junction bases with no gene match: 3. The CDR3 is made up of 14 amino acids.

The V gene is TRBV5-1, the J gene TRBJ1-1, with D maybe TRBD1 (5 bases). The CDR3 is 15 residues long. Germline V CDR1 and CDR2: SGHRS, YFSETQ. The V end lost 0 bases, the J end lost 1 base, and 10 bases lay between the germline ends. CDR3 region: CASSLGLGGNTEAFF. In DNA form, the CDR3 reads TGCGCCAGCAGCTTGGGTTTGGGGGGGAACACTGAAGCTTTCTTT.

This clone was seen just once. The J gene is TRBJ2-7, the V gene TRBV5-1, with 10 bases that match TRBD1. Per germline, CDR1 SGHRS and CDR2 YFSETQ. The V segment lost 0 bases and the J segment 2 bases; nucleotides outside the gene matches: 2. The CDR3 sequence is 15 residues long. CDR3 nucleotides: TGCGCCAGCAGCTTGGCAGGACAGGGGGCCTACGAGCAGTACTTC. Translated: CASSLAGQGAYEQYF.

On this clone: One junction end does not reproduce the germline sequence, and a read error may be involved. The chain combines TRBV7-9 with TRBJ1-1, with D maybe TRBD1 (6 bases). The CDR3 has 12 amino acids. CDR1 and CDR2 from the germline V gene are SEHNR and FQNEAQ (reference sequence). The chain's CDR3 is CASSLDRPEAFF. The CDR3, as DNA: TGTGCCAGCAGTTTAGACAGGCCTGAAGCTTTCTTT. The full variable domain, rest sourced from reference TRBV7-9 and TRBJ1-1, is DTGVSQNPRHKITKRGQNVTFRCDPISEHNRLYWYRQTLGQGPEFLTYFQNEAQLEKSRLLSDRFSAERPKGSFSTLEIQRTEQGDSAMYLCASSLDRPEAFFGQGTRLTVV.

This chain uses TRBV7-9 with TRBJ2-1, with 10 positions matching TRBD2. The germline CDR1 and CDR2 sequences are SEHNR and FQNEAQ (reference sequence). The CDR3 spans 17 residues. Trimming cost V 6 bases and J 7 bases; bases outside gene matches: 15. The CDR3, as DNA: TGTGCCAGCAGAGATGGGAACGGCCTAGCGGGAGAAAATGAGCAGTTCTTC. As protein: CASRDGNGLAGENEQFF.

V is TRBV7-6 and J is TRBJ2-1; D is undetermined. The germline V and J ends were trimmed by 3 bases and 4 bases, with 7 bases remaining between them. This CDR3 region has 13 residues. Per germline, CDR1 SGHVS and CDR2 FNYEAQ. The CDR3 reads CASSFGPYNEQFF. DNA of the CDR3: TGTGCCAGCAGCTTTGGGCCTTACAATGAGCAGTTCTTC.

V is TRBV29-1 and J is TRBJ2-7; 9 bases align to TRBD1. The V gene's germline CDR1 is SQVTM and CDR2 ANQGSEA. The CDR3 has 15 amino acids. J gave up 2 bases and V 3 bases, and 8 bases lay outside the gene matches. The CDR3 DNA follows: TGCAGCGTTGATGTCGGGACAGGGACAACCTACGAGCAGTACTTC. This encodes CSVDVGTGTTYEQYF.

V usage is TRBV11-2 and J usage is TRBJ2-6; the D is unclear. Per germline, CDR1 SGHAT and CDR2 FQNNGV. The CDR3 is 15 residues long. V was pared by 5 bases and J by 2 bases, with 10 bases between. CDR3 amino acids: CASSLDITGANVLTF. The CDR3 region has the DNA TGTGCCAGCAGCCTCGACATCACTGGGGCCAACGTCCTGACTTTC.

V is TRBV7-3 and J is TRBJ2-1; 10 nucleotides align to TRBD2. Germline CDR1 SGHTA, CDR2 FQGTGA. The J segment lost 8 bases and the V segment lost 5 bases, leaving 12 bases of the junction unmatched. The CDR3 is made up of 16 amino acids. The CDR3 DNA reads as TGTGCCAGCAGCAGCCTTCCCGGGACTAGCGTTGATGAGCAGTTCTTC. It encodes CASSSLPGTSVDEQFF. The entire variable domain, with the rest obtained from reference TRBV7-3 and TRBJ2-1, is as follows: GAGVSQTPSNKVTEKGKYVELRCDPISGHTALYWYRQSLGQGPEFLIYFQGTGAADDSGLPNDRFFAVRPEGSVSTLKIQRTERGDSAVYLCASSSLPGTSVDEQFFGPGTRLTVL.